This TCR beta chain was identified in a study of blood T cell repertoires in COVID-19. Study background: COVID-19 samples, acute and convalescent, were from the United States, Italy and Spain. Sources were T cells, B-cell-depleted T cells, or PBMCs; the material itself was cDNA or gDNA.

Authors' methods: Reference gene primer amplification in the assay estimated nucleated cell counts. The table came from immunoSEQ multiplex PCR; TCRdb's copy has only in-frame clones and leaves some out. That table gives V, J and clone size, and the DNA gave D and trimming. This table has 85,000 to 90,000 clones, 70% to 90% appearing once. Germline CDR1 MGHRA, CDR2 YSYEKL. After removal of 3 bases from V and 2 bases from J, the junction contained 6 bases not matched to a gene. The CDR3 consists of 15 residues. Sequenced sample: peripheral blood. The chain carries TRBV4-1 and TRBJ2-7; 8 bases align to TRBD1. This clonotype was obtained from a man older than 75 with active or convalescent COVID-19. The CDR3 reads CASSHLGQGTYEQYF. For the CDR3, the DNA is TGCGCCAGCAGCCACCTCGGACAGGGCACCTACGAGCAGTACTTC.